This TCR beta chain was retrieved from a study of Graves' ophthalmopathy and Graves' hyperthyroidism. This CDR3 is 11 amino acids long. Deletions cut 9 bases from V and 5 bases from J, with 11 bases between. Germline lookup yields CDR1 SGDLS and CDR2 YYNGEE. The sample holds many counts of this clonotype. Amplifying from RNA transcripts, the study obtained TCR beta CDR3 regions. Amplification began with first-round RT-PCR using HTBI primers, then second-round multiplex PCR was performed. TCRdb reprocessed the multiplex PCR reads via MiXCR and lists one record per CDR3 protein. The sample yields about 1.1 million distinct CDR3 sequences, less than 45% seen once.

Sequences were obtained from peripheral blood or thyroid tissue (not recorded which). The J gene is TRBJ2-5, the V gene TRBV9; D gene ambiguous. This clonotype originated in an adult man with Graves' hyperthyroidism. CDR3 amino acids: CANTAGETQYF. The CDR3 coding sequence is TGTGCCAATACAGCTGGTGAGACCCAGTACTTC.